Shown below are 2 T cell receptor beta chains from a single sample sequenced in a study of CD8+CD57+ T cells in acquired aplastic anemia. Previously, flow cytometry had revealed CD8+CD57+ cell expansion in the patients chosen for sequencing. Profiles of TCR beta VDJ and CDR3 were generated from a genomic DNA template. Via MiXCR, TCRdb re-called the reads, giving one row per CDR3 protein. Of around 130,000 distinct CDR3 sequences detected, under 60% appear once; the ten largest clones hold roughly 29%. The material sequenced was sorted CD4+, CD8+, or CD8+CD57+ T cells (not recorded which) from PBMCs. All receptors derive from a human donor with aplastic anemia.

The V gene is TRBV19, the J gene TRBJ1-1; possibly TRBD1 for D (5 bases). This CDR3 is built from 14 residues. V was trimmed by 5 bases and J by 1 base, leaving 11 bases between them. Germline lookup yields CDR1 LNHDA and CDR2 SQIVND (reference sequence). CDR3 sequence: CASSPSGGNTEAFF. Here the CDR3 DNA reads TGTGCCAGTAGTCCCTCGGGGGGGAACACTGAAGCTTTCTTT. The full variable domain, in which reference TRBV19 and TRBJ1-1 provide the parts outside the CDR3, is DGGITQSPKYLFRKEGQNVTLSCEQNLNHDAMYWYRQDPGQGLRLIYYSQIVNDFQKGDIAEGYSVSREKKESFPLTVTSAQKNPTAFYLCASSPSGGNTEAFFGQGTRLTVV.

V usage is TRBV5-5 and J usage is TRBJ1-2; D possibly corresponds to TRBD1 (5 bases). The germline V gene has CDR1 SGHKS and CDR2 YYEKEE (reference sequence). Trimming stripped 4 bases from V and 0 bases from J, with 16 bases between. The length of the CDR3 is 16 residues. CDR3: CASSTFTGAANYGYTF. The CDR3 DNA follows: TGTGCCAGCAGCACCTTCACAGGTGCGGCTAACTATGGCTACACCTTC.